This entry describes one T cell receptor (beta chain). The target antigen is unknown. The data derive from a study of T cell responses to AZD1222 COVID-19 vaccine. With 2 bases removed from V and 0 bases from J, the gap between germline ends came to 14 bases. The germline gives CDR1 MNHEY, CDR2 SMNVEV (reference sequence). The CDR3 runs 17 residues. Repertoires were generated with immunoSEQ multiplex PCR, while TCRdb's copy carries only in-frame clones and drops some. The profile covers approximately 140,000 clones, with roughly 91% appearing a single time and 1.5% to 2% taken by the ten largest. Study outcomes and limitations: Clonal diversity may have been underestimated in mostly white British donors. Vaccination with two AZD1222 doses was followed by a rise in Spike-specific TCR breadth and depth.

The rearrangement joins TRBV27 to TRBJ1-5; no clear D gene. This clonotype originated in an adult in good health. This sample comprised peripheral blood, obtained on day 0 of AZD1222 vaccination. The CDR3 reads CASSLRFLLNSNQPQHF. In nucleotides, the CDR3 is TGTGCCAGCAGTTTAAGGTTTTTGCTCAATAGCAATCAGCCCCAGCATTTT.